Below, 24 T cell receptor beta chains from the same sample are listed, as sequenced in a study of T cells in Graves' hyperthyroidism and ophthalmopathy. Amplification of TCR beta CDR3 regions used RNA as the template. The primer set for the first-round RT-PCR of the TCR CDR3 was HTBI. TCRdb processed the multiplex PCR reads anew with MiXCR; each CDR3 protein has one entry. This sample has about 320,000 distinct CDR3 sequences; roughly 17% occur once, and the top ten carry around a third. What was sequenced was blood. Source of these receptors: a man aged 25-40 years with Graves' hyperthyroidism.

This clonotype was found many times. The V gene is TRBV5-1, the J gene TRBJ2-3; no clear D gene. The germline V gene encodes CDR1 SGHRS and CDR2 YFSETQ. Trimming shortened V by 4 bases and J by 0 bases, and 6 bases separated the two germline ends. The CDR3 is made up of 13 amino acids. The CDR3, as DNA: TGCGCCAGCAGCGAGGACAGCACAGATACGCAGTATTTT. The encoded protein is CASSEDSTDTQYF.

This clonotype came up many times. The chain employs TRBV7-6 and TRBJ1-4; D may be TRBD1 (5 bases). Germline V gene data show CDR1 as SGHVS and CDR2 as FNYEAQ. Between the trimmed V and J ends, which lost 2 bases and 10 bases, there was a span of 26 bases. This CDR3 is built from 18 residues. In nucleotides, the CDR3 is TGTGCCAGCAGCTTAATTGGGGCTAGCGAGACAGCGCGGGGAAAACTGTTTTTT. Its translation: CASSLIGASETARGKLFF. Full variable domain (missing parts from reference TRBV7-6 and TRBJ1-4): GAGVSQSPRYKVTKRGQDVALRCDPISGHVSLYWYRQALGQGPEFLTYFNYEAQQDKSGLPNDRFSAERPEGSISTLTIQRTEQRDSAMYRCASSLIGASETARGKLFFGSGTQLSVL.

This clonotype occurred a few times. V usage is TRBV20-1 and J usage is TRBJ2-1; D might be TRBD2 (6 bases). The length of the CDR3 is 14 residues. The germline V gene encodes CDR1 DFQATT and CDR2 SNEGSKA (reference sequence). V was pared by 2 bases and J by 2 bases, with 10 bases between. CDR3 residues: CSARPGLAYNEQFF. DNA for the CDR3: TGCAGTGCTAGACCGGGACTCGCCTACAATGAGCAGTTCTTC.

This clonotype appeared a few times. This sequence joins TRBV4-1 and TRBJ1-4; D not certain. Germline-derived CDR1 and CDR2 are MGHRA and YSYEKL. The V gene lost 6 bases and the J gene lost 5 bases, with 4 bases spanning the gap. The CDR3 has 11 amino acids. Here the CDR3 reads CASRLNEKLFF. CDR3 in DNA: TGCGCCAGCAGATTAAATGAAAAACTGTTTTTT.

J is TRBJ2-1 and V is TRBV20-1; D may match TRBD1 or TRBD2 (5 bases each). The CDR3 loop spans 13 amino acids. Per germline, CDR1 DFQATT and CDR2 SNEGSKA (reference sequence). The V gene lost 3 bases and the J gene lost 5 bases, with 11 bases spanning the gap. CDR3 in amino acids: CSASWDLNNEQFF. CDR3 in DNA: TGCAGTGCTAGTTGGGACCTCAACAATGAGCAGTTCTTC.

This clonotype came up a few times. The chain combines TRBV19 with TRBJ1-2, with D possibly TRBD1 on 6 matching bases. CDR1 is LNHDA and CDR2 is SQIVND in the germline V gene (reference sequence). This CDR3 has 16 amino acids. V lost 8 bases and J lost 4, with 23 bases in between. CDR3 coding DNA: TGTGCCAGTGGAGATAAAAGACAGGAACTCTTCTATGGCTACACCTTC. This sequence encodes CASGDKRQELFYGYTF.

A remark on this clonotype: Possible read error: a much larger clone is one base away. The V and J genes are TRBV28 and TRBJ2-7, with D perhaps TRBD1 or TRBD2 (6 bases each). Per germline, CDR1 MDHEN and CDR2 SYDVKM. Trimming cost V 7 bases and J 7 bases, with 17 bases left between them. The CDR3 sequence is 13 residues long. The CDR3 region has the DNA TGTGCCAGCACCACGATTAGGGGGGATGAGCAGTACTTC. Protein: CASTTIRGDEQYF.

This clonotype was counted many times. V is TRBV3-1 and J is TRBJ1-1; the match to TRBD1 covers 8 bases. The CDR3 totals 14 residues. The trim removed 1 base at V and 13 bases at J, leaving 11 bases unmatched. Germline loops: CDR1 LGHDT, CDR2 YNNKEL (reference sequence). The CDR3 DNA reads as TGTGCCAGCAGCCAAGCAGGGGGCGAGGGTTGGGTTTTCTTT. It specifies CASSQAGGEGWVFF.

In this sample, this clonotype turned up many times. The chain employs TRBV19 and TRBJ1-1; no clear D. Germline V gene data show CDR1 as LNHDA and CDR2 as SQIVND (reference sequence). V was clipped by 1 base and J by 1 base, with 4 bases between them. The CDR3 contains 13 residues. In DNA, the CDR3 is TGTGCCAGTAGTATAGCACGGAACACTGAAGCTTTCTTT. This codes for CASSIARNTEAFF.

At least ten counts were recorded for this clonotype. The chain carries TRBV14 and TRBJ2-1, with a possible D match to TRBD1 (6 bases). Germline V gives CDR1 SGHDN, CDR2 FVKESK. Deletions cut 3 bases from V and 5 bases from J, with 11 bases between. The CDR3 is made up of 14 amino acids. The DNA of the CDR3 is TGTGCCAGCAGCCACGCCAGACAGGACAATGAGCAGTTCTTC. Encoded protein: CASSHARQDNEQFF.

This chain connects TRBV7-2 to TRBJ2-7; 7 nucleotides line up with TRBD2. V gave up 9 bases and J gave up 4 bases; unmatched junction bases: 15. CDR3 length: 15 residues. Germline V gene data show CDR1 as SGHTA and CDR2 as FQGNSA. The CDR3 here is CASKGGGGDLYEQYF. In DNA form, the CDR3 reads TGTGCCAGTAAAGGTGGGGGAGGGGATCTTTACGAGCAGTACTTC.

This clonotype has ten or more counts. The CDR3 DNA sequence: TGTGCCAGCAGCTCCCAAGGGACAGAGGATGAGCAGTTCTTC. Protein: CASSSQGTEDEQFF. V gene TRBV7-2 combines with J gene TRBJ2-1; 7 bases fit TRBD1. CDR3 length: 14 amino acids. Losses at the gene ends were 4 bases for V and 8 bases for J; bases not matched to a gene: 8. Germline V lookup: CDR1 SGHTA, CDR2 FQGNSA.

The V gene is TRBV15, the J gene TRBJ1-6; D is uncertain. The V gene lost 3 bases and the J gene lost 8 bases, with 8 bases spanning the gap. Germline V gene lookup returns CDR1 LNHNV and CDR2 YYDKDF (reference sequence). This CDR3 has 13 amino acids. CDR3 coding DNA: TGTGCCACCAGCAGCTGGGCAGATTCACCCCTCCACTTT. Its translation is CATSSWADSPLHF.

This clonotype occurred many times. The CDR3 region is CASSLGFYLWRGNQPQHF. The CDR3 nucleotides are TGTGCCAGCAGCTTAGGTTTTTACTTGTGGCGTGGCAATCAGCCCCAGCATTTT. The rearrangement links TRBV7-8 to TRBJ1-5, with D unclear. The CDR3 consists of 18 residues. V was clipped by 1 base and J by 2 bases, with 18 bases between them. The germline CDR1 and CDR2 sequences are SGHVS and FQNEAQ.

The chain joins TRBV6-1 to TRBJ2-3; 11 bases line up with TRBD2. Germline V lookup: CDR1 MNHNS, CDR2 SASEGT. The CDR3 sequence is 15 residues long. The junction had 2 bases not matched to a gene; V was cut back by 3 bases and J by 3 bases. CDR3 protein: CASSETSGITDTQYF. The CDR3 DNA sequence: TGTGCCAGCAGTGAGACTAGCGGGATTACAGATACGCAGTATTTT.

Note on this clonotype: A read error may be the cause here, since a much bigger clone is one base away. The V and J genes are TRBV10-3 and TRBJ2-5; 7 bases line up with TRBD1. The CDR3 has 15 amino acids. Germline V gene lookup returns CDR1 ENHRY and CDR2 SYGVKD. J lost 5 bases, V lost 10 bases, and 16 bases had no gene match. CDR3 protein: CANTNRGGGLETQYF. CDR3 DNA: TGTGCCAACACCAACAGGGGTGGGGGTCTCGAGACCCAGTACTTC.

The J gene is TRBJ1-5, the V gene TRBV6-9, with 11 nucleotides matching TRBD1. The germline V gene has CDR1 MNHGY and CDR2 SVAAGI. V dropped 3 bases and J dropped 6; count of bases not matched to a gene: 4. This CDR3 is 15 amino acids long. The CDR3 coding sequence is TGTGCCAGCAGTTACGGGACAGGGGGAGCTCAGCCCCAGCATTTT. Translated: CASSYGTGGAQPQHF.

At least ten counts were recorded for this clonotype. This CDR3 reads CSASVGRTEAFF. The DNA for the CDR3 is TGCAGTGCTAGCGTGGGGAGGACTGAAGCTTTCTTT. This chain joins TRBV20-1 and TRBJ1-1; no definite D call. Germline loops: CDR1 DFQATT, CDR2 SNEGSKA (reference sequence). CDR3 length: 12 amino acids. V lost 3 bases and J 5 bases, leaving 10 bases between the germline ends.

A remark on this clonotype: Given a much more abundant clone one base away, this may be a read error. The rearrangement joins TRBV3-1 to TRBJ2-1; 8 bases fit TRBD2. CDR3 length: 17 residues. The germline gives CDR1 LGHDT, CDR2 YNNKEL (reference sequence). The CDR3 DNA reads TGTACCAGCAGCCAAGATTTCATCGGGAGGGTGATCCGTGAGCAGTTCTTC. Its protein is CTSSQDFIGRVIREQFF.

This clonotype was counted many times. This rearrangement joins TRBV28 to TRBJ2-1, with 9 bases matching TRBD2. Germline loops: CDR1 MDHEN, CDR2 SYDVKM. This CDR3 region has 14 residues. After removal of 6 bases from V and 3 bases from J, the junction contained 3 bases not matched to a gene. CDR3 residues: CASRLAGDYNEQFF. For the CDR3, the DNA is TGTGCCAGCAGATTAGCGGGAGACTACAATGAGCAGTTCTTC.

This clonotype occurred a few times. The chain employs TRBV5-1 and TRBJ1-1, with D perhaps TRBD1 (5 bases). From germline, CDR1 is SGHRS and CDR2 YFSETQ. CDR3 size: 15 residues. Trimming left V 4 bases short and J 1 base short, with 14 bases between. CDR3 in amino acids: CASSPDGTGNTEAFF. CDR3 DNA sequence: TGCGCCAGCAGCCCAGACGGGACGGGGAACACTGAAGCTTTCTTT.

The rearrangement joins TRBV16 to TRBJ2-7, with unresolved D. The germline V and J ends were trimmed by 0 bases and 0 bases, with 12 bases remaining between them. The length of the CDR3 is 16 residues. The germline CDR1 and CDR2 sequences are KGHSY and FQNENV. The CDR3 nucleotides are TGTGCCAGCAGCCAATCTGTAGGGCTGAACTCCTACGAGCAGTACTTC. It translates to CASSQSVGLNSYEQYF.

This clonotype was recorded many times. V and J are TRBV11-2 and TRBJ2-7; a possible D gene is TRBD2 (7 bases). Germline V gene lookup returns CDR1 SGHAT and CDR2 FQNNGV. V was pared by 1 base and J by 4 bases, with 14 bases between. The CDR3 loop spans 15 amino acids. CDR3 DNA sequence: TGTGCCAGCAGCTTAGTTTCCGGGGGGCGGTACGAGCAGTACTTC. The encoded protein is CASSLVSGGRYEQYF.

In nucleotides, the CDR3 is TGTGCCAGCAGTGAGGGACTAGCGGCCTACGAGCAGTACTTC. As protein: CASSEGLAAYEQYF. The chain has TRBV27 and TRBJ2-7; 11 bases fit TRBD2. The CDR3 totals 14 residues. Trimming removed 5 bases from V and 2 bases from J; junction bases left unmatched: 2. CDR1 and CDR2 from the germline V gene are MNHEY and SMNVEV (reference sequence).